One sample yielded the 31 T cell receptor beta chains listed below, sequenced in a study of T cell repertoires in cytomegalovirus infection. TCRdb processed the reads anew with MiXCR; each CDR3 protein has one entry. The data hold approximately 180,000 distinct CDR3 sequences, with under 25% observed a single time. Sequencing input: PBMCs. Receptors were obtained from a human donor in good health (CMV status not recorded). Some clones in this sample may be carry-over from other donors' samples.

In this sample, this clonotype turned up a few times. The chain has TRBV6-5 and TRBJ1-1; D is unresolved. The germline CDR1 and CDR2 sequences are MNHEY and SVGAGI. CDR3 length: 12 residues. With 0 bases removed from V and 8 bases from J, the gap between germline ends came to 7 bases. The CDR3 DNA reads as TGTGCCAGCAGTTACTCGGGCAGAGAAGCTTTCTTT. Translated: CASSYSGREAFF.

The V gene is TRBV7-3, the J gene TRBJ1-1; tentatively, D is TRBD1 (5 bases). Germline loops: CDR1 SGHTA, CDR2 FQGTGA. The CDR3 runs to 13 residues. V was shortened by 3 bases and J by 6 bases, with 11 bases between the two germline ends. The CDR3 sequence: CASSLVQDAEAFF. The CDR3 DNA reads TGTGCCAGCAGCTTGGTACAGGACGCTGAAGCTTTCTTT.

The V call is TRBV19, the J call TRBJ2-1; 12 bases align to TRBD2. CDR3 length equals 15 residues. Germline V gives CDR1 LNHDA, CDR2 SQIVND (reference sequence). V shed 6 bases and J 6 bases; nucleotides not matched to a gene: 6. CDR3 sequence reads: CASSPPSGGANEQFF. CDR3 coding DNA: TGTGCCAGTAGCCCCCCTAGCGGGGGGGCCAATGAGCAGTTCTTC.

The J gene is TRBJ2-2, the V gene TRBV7-9; D possibly corresponds to TRBD1 (5 bases). Trimming stripped 2 bases from V and 1 base from J, with 8 bases between. The V gene's germline CDR1 is SEHNR and CDR2 FQNEAQ (reference sequence). The CDR3 covers 15 residues. This chain's CDR3 is CASSLTGQNTGELFF. In nucleotides, the CDR3 is TGTGCCAGCAGCTTAACAGGCCAGAACACCGGGGAGCTGTTTTTT.

V gene TRBV30 combines with J gene TRBJ1-3, with D unclear. Trimming took 0 bases from V and 0 from J, leaving 9 bases between them. The CDR3 extends over 15 amino acids. The germline V gene has CDR1 GTSNPN and CDR2 SVGIG (reference sequence). The CDR3 spells CAWSVGWISGNTIYF. As DNA, the CDR3 is TGTGCCTGGAGTGTTGGGTGGATCTCTGGAAACACCATATATTTT.

The gene calls are TRBV7-9 and TRBJ2-7, with 7 bases that match TRBD1. Germline V CDR1 and CDR2: SEHNR, FQNEAQ (reference sequence). The CDR3 covers 15 residues. With 2 bases clipped from V and 0 bases from J, the junction kept 4 bases outside the gene matches. The CDR3 protein is CASSLYRDSSYEQYF. The CDR3 bases are TGTGCCAGCAGCTTATACCGGGACAGCTCCTACGAGCAGTACTTC.

This sequence joins TRBV7-9 and TRBJ2-1; D remains ambiguous. Between the trimmed V and J ends, which lost 1 base and 5 bases, there was a span of 6 bases. The germline V gene encodes CDR1 SEHNR and CDR2 FQNEAQ (reference sequence). The CDR3 covers 13 residues. The CDR3 here is CASSLEGNNEQFF. The CDR3 region has the DNA TGTGCCAGCAGCTTAGAAGGAAACAATGAGCAGTTCTTC.

As concerns this clonotype: Compared with germline, one end of the junction differs, possibly owing to a read error. The chain couples TRBV9 to TRBJ2-5; D may be TRBD2 (6 bases). The CDR3 is made up of 15 amino acids. Germline loops: CDR1 SGDLS, CDR2 YYNGEE. The DNA for the CDR3 is TGTACCAGCAGCCTTGCCGGGGGAAATGGAGAGACCCAGTACTTC. This gives the protein CTSSLAGGNGETQYF.

This CDR3 is CASSFPPDYEQFF. As DNA, the CDR3 is TGTGCCAGCAGCTTCCCCCCGGACTATGAGCAGTTCTTC. This chain uses TRBV7-6 with TRBJ2-1; perhaps TRBD2 as D (5 bases). Between the trimmed V and J ends, which lost 3 bases and 8 bases, there was a span of 11 bases. Per the germline V gene, CDR1 is SGHVS and CDR2 is FNYEAQ. The CDR3 spans 13 residues.

This clonotype appeared many times. The gene calls are TRBV7-2 and TRBJ2-3; D might be TRBD1 or TRBD2, each matching 5 bases. The germline CDR1 and CDR2 sequences are SGHTA and FQGNSA. V was cut by 5 bases and J by 2 bases, with 14 bases left in between. The CDR3 sequence is 15 residues long. The CDR3 region has the DNA TGTGCCAGCAGCGTCTCCGGGGCCTACACAGATACGCAGTATTTT. Translated: CASSVSGAYTDTQYF.

This chain links TRBV28 with TRBJ2-5, with D hard to call. V was clipped by 3 bases and J by 1 base, with 3 bases between them. In germline, CDR1 is MDHEN, CDR2 SYDVKM. The CDR3 length is 12 residues. This chain's CDR3 is CASSFFQETQYF. CDR3 DNA: TGTGCCAGCAGTTTTTTCCAAGAGACCCAGTACTTC.

V is TRBV12-3 or TRBV12-4 and J is TRBJ2-3; 8 nucleotides align to TRBD2. The CDR3 has 12 amino acids. The junction had 2 bases not matched to a gene; V was cut back by 8 bases and J by 4 bases. CDR3 nucleotide sequence: TGTGCCAGCCGCGGGGGGCCAGATACGCAGTATTTT. The encoded protein is CASRGGPDTQYF.

This clonotype appeared many times. V gene TRBV19 combines with J gene TRBJ2-1; D not certain. Germline lookup yields CDR1 LNHDA and CDR2 SQIVND (reference sequence). Trimming cost V 4 bases and J 0 bases, with 10 bases left between them. CDR3 length: 15 residues. DNA of the CDR3: TGTGCCAGTAGTAGAGACGACCGCTCCTACAATGAGCAGTTCTTC. It yields the protein CASSRDDRSYNEQFF.

This clonotype was observed a few times. The rearrangement links TRBV28 to TRBJ2-3, with 16 bases identical to TRBD2. Looked up from germline, CDR1 is MDHEN and CDR2 is SYDVKM. Trimming removed 5 bases from V and 4 bases from J; junction bases left unmatched: 6. This CDR3 spans 17 amino acids. Here the CDR3 reads CASSGTSGGAGADTQYF. CDR3 DNA sequence: TGTGCCAGCAGTGGGACTAGCGGGGGGGCCGGGGCAGATACGCAGTATTTT.

The rearrangement joins TRBV12-3 or TRBV12-4 to TRBJ2-2, with TRBD1 matching 9 bases. The CDR3 is made up of 14 amino acids. The V gene end was trimmed by 7 bases and the J gene end by 3 bases; junction bases not matched to a gene: 3. CDR3 loop: CASTRDRDTGELFF. The CDR3, as DNA: TGTGCCAGCACCAGGGACAGGGACACCGGGGAGCTGTTTTTT.

This clonotype turned up a few times. The chain is built from TRBV7-9 and TRBJ1-1; unclear D gene. Trimming shortened V by 2 bases and J by 0 bases, and 10 bases separated the two germline ends. The germline gives CDR1 SEHNR, CDR2 FQNEAQ (reference sequence). There are 15 residues in the CDR3. DNA of the CDR3: TGTGCCAGCAGCTTATGGCGAGGGATGAACACTGAAGCTTTCTTT. This codes for CASSLWRGMNTEAFF.

As for this clonotype: The junction differs from germline at one of its ends, possibly a read error. The CDR3 DNA follows: TGTGCCAGCAGTTGTCCTGCAGGGGCGCTCCTATTC. This gives the protein CASSCPAGALLF. The chain recombines TRBV27 with TRBJ1-2, with TRBD1 as a possible D gene (6 bases). Germline values: CDR1 MNHEY, CDR2 SMNVEV (reference sequence). The CDR3 spans 12 residues.

The chain links TRBV5-1 to TRBJ2-7; no definite D call. Germline V CDR1 and CDR2: SGHRS, YFSETQ. There are 12 residues in the CDR3. The V and J ends lost 6 bases and 4 bases respectively, with 11 bases between them. This CDR3 reads CASNSPGYEQYF. The CDR3, as DNA: TGCGCCAGCAACTCTCCCGGTTACGAGCAGTACTTC.

The sample holds a few counts of this clonotype. This chain connects TRBV19 to TRBJ2-5; D is possibly TRBD1 (5 bases). Germline values: CDR1 LNHDA, CDR2 SQIVND (reference sequence). The CDR3 contains 12 residues. V dropped 1 base and J dropped 5 bases, with 5 bases sitting between them. CDR3 region: CASSIAGETQYF. CDR3 sequence (DNA): TGTGCCAGTAGTATAGCAGGGGAGACCCAGTACTTC.

A note on this clonotype: This sequence may be a read error, since a much larger clone differs from it by one base. The chain uses TRBV7-2 and TRBJ1-2, with D possibly TRBD1 on 5 matching bases. The length of the CDR3 is 13 residues. Germline CDR1 reads SGHTA; CDR2 reads FQGNSA. The CDR3, as DNA: TGTGCCAGCAGCTCCCGGGACGTATATGGCTACTCCTTC. Translated: CASSSRDVYGYSF.

The sample holds many counts of this clonotype. This chain connects TRBV12-3 or TRBV12-4 to TRBJ1-5; D ambiguous. The CDR3 spans 14 residues. The V end was cut by 3 bases, the J end by 3 bases, with 9 bases between. The CDR3 reads CASSLHGSNQPQHF. DNA for the CDR3: TGTGCCAGCAGTTTGCACGGGTCCAATCAGCCCCAGCATTTT.

This clonotype was detected a few times. The V call is TRBV6-2 or TRBV6-3, the J call TRBJ1-1, with a possible D match to TRBD1 (6 bases). Per the germline V gene, CDR1 is MNHEY and CDR2 is SVGEGT. V lost 6 bases to trimming and J lost 0 bases, with 11 bases between them. The CDR3 extends over 14 amino acids. The CDR3 region is CASRVRGLNTEAFF. The DNA for the CDR3 is TGTGCCAGCAGGGTACGGGGGCTGAACACTGAAGCTTTCTTT.

The CDR3 reads CASSRNRGLGLAYNGNTIYF. Written as DNA, the CDR3 is TGTGCCAGCAGCCGAAACAGGGGGCTCGGTTTGGCGTATAATGGAAACACCATATATTTT. This chain uses TRBV14 with TRBJ1-3; 9 bases line up with TRBD1. J lost 3 bases, V lost 4 bases, and 19 bases had no gene match. The CDR3 sequence is 20 residues long. Germline assignment: CDR1 SGHDN and CDR2 FVKESK.

The chain has TRBV29-1 and TRBJ2-1, with TRBD2 identical over 8 bases. Germline CDR1 is SQVTM and CDR2 is ANQGSEA. The junction had 12 bases not matched to a gene; V was cut back by 4 bases and J by 7 bases. This CDR3 region has 15 residues. The CDR3 region has the DNA TGCAGCGTTGTGGCCCGGGAGGGCCCGGGGAATGAGCAGTTCTTC. This gives the protein CSVVAREGPGNEQFF.

This clonotype has ten or more counts. This chain links TRBV7-2 with TRBJ2-7; TRBD2 matches 7 bases. Losses at the gene ends were 3 bases for V and 4 bases for J; bases not matched to a gene: 6. CDR3 size: 14 residues. Germline V CDR1 and CDR2: SGHTA, FQGNSA. The CDR3, as DNA: TGTGCCAGCAGCTTCTCGAGCGGGGTTTACGAGCAGTACTTC. The encoded protein is CASSFSSGVYEQYF.

This clonotype showed up just a few times. This chain uses TRBV2 with TRBJ1-1; D gene unclear. Germline CDR1 reads SNHLY; CDR2 reads FYNNEI. The CDR3 length is 12 residues. Trimming pared 7 bases from V and 6 bases from J, leaving 12 bases between. CDR3 sequence: CASTGPAAEAFF. Here the CDR3 DNA reads TGTGCCAGCACCGGACCGGCTGCTGAAGCTTTCTTT.

CDR3 nucleotide sequence: TGCGCCAGCAGCCAAGTCCCGGACAGCTCCTACGAGCAGTACTTC. Protein product: CASSQVPDSSYEQYF. The chain uses TRBV4-1 and TRBJ2-7; the D gene is possibly TRBD1 (6 bases). The germline V and J ends were trimmed by 1 base and 0 bases, with 10 bases remaining between them. From germline, CDR1 is MGHRA and CDR2 YSYEKL. CDR3 length equals 15 residues.

The chain uses TRBV27 and TRBJ2-4, with a weak D call TRBD2 (5 bases). The CDR3 totals 14 residues. From germline, CDR1 is MNHEY and CDR2 SMNVEV (reference sequence). The V end lost 5 bases, the J end lost 14 bases, and 22 bases lay between the germline ends. CDR3: CASSPRRSGISEYF. The CDR3 DNA follows: TGTGCCAGCAGTCCCCGGCGAAGCGGTATTTCGGAGTACTTC.

This clonotype was seen more than once but under ten times. The CDR3 nucleotides are TGTGCCAGCACTATTGGGACAGGGGACTATGGCTACACCTTC. Translated, it gives CASTIGTGDYGYTF. V usage is TRBV12-3 or TRBV12-4 and J usage is TRBJ1-2; 10 bases are shared with TRBD1. V was pared by 7 bases and J by 3 bases, with 5 bases of the junction left unmatched. This CDR3 spans 14 amino acids.

This clonotype was counted at least ten times. V is TRBV7-8 and J is TRBJ2-3; 7 nucleotides line up with TRBD2. The CDR3 runs 16 residues. Germline trimming cut 5 bases from V and 3 bases from J; bases unmatched to any gene: 11. Germline V gene data show CDR1 as SGHVS and CDR2 as FQNEAQ. The chain's CDR3 is CASSAPSSGGTDTQYF. The DNA for the CDR3 is TGTGCCAGCAGCGCGCCTTCTAGCGGAGGGACAGATACGCAGTATTTT.

This clonotype was counted at least ten times. The rearrangement uses TRBV7-2 and TRBJ2-7, with a weak D call TRBD2 (5 bases). This CDR3 region has 14 residues. The V end was cut by 5 bases, the J end by 2 bases, with 13 bases between. Germline CDR1 and CDR2: SGHTA and FQGNSA. DNA of the CDR3: TGTGCCAGCAGCCCCCTGGAGGCAACCTACGAGCAGTACTTC. Amino acids: CASSPLEATYEQYF.